This TCR beta chain is drawn from a study of cytomegalovirus exposure and HLA in healthy donors. Turning to the study itself: An analysis done earlier identified roughly 120 million unique TCR beta sequences from 200 million or so T cells.

The PCR employed 60 Vbeta primers together with 13 Jbeta primers. Some clones are missing from TCRdb's copy, which holds only in-frame ones; the method was immunoSEQ multiplex PCR. The sample includes about 79,000 clones, about 71% of them seen just once. On this clone itself: Its antigen is not known.

The germline V gene encodes CDR1 SGHAT and CDR2 FQNNGV. After removal of 5 bases from V and 7 bases from J, the junction contained 3 bases not matched to a gene. The CDR3 totals 12 residues. Study results and limitations: The authors judged a highly shared variant cluster likely a sequencing artifact. An Asian-associated ancestry cluster reportedly showed fewer N-insertions than the approximately 670-donor mean in a later analysis. Specificity of a few CMV-associated chains for CMV antigens was verified in vitro.

Material for sequencing was PBMCs. The chain has TRBV11-2 and TRBJ2-3, with 7 bases matching TRBD2. The TCR comes from a man in his sixties in good health and CMV-seronegative. CDR3 region: CASSVAGYTQYF. The CDR3 coding sequence is TGTGCCAGCAGCGTAGCGGGTTATACGCAGTATTTT.